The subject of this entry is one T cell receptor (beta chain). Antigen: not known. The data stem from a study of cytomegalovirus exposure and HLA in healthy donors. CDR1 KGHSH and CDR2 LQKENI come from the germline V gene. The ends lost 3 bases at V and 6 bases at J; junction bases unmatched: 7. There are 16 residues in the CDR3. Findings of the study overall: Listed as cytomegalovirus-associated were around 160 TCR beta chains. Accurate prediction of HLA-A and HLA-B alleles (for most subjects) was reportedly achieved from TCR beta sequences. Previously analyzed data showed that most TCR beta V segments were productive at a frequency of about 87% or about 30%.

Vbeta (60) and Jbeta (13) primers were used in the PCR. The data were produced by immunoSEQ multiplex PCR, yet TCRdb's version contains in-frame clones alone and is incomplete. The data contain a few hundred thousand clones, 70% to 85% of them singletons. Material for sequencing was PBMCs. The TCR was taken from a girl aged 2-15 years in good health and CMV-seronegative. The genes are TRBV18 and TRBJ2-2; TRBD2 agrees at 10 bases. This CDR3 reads CASSPLAGEPPGELFF. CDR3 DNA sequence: TGTGCCAGCTCACCCCTAGCGGGAGAACCCCCCGGGGAGCTGTTTTTT. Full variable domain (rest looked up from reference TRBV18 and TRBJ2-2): NAGVMQNPRHLVRRRGQEARLRCSPMKGHSHVYWYRQLPEEGLKFMVYLQKENIIDESGMPKERFSAEFPKEGPSILRIQQVVRGDSAAYFCASSPLAGEPPGELFFGEGSRLTVL.